This T cell receptor beta chain was found in a study of CD8 T cells in ankylosing spondylitis. The CDR3 covers 14 residues. With 2 bases removed from V and 1 base from J, the gap between germline ends came to 6 bases. Per germline, CDR1 LNHNV and CDR2 YYDKDF (reference sequence). Overall study results and limits: Disease-linked clones proved CD8+ and comparatively uncommon in peripheral blood. Existing reports had already noted some motif variants in reactive arthritis synovial fluid and blood. Typical of ankylosing spondylitis blood, it appeared, was a TCR beta motif of fewer than ten highly homologous variants. There was reportedly significant enrichment of clones that were disease-linked in matched ankylosing spondylitis synovial fluid.

In regard to this clonotype: Its specificity is not known.

Generation of TCR beta libraries employed quantitative 5'-RACE incorporating molecular barcodes. Each CDR3 protein gets one entry after TCRdb re-called the 5' RACE reads with MiXCR. The sample yields 500,000 to 550,000 distinct CDR3 sequences, 12% seen once. The TCR comes from a male donor with ankylosing spondylitis. V gene TRBV15 combines with J gene TRBJ2-1; unclear D gene. The sample was blood, either unsorted or a sorted T cell fraction (not recorded which). The CDR3 nucleotides read TGTGCCACCAGCAGAAGTCTGTCCTACAATGAGCAGTTCTTC. The encoded protein is CATSRSLSYNEQFF.